The next 3 T cell receptor beta chains were all read from a single sample in a study of cytomegalovirus exposure and HLA in healthy donors. PCR was performed using 60 Vbeta and 13 Jbeta primers. Sequencing was performed with immunoSEQ multiplex PCR; in TCRdb, only in-frame clones are kept and a portion is missing. The sample consists of around 90,000 clones, 85% of them appearing once. The sequencing sample was made of PBMCs. The origin of the receptors is a man in his forties or fifties in good health and CMV-seropositive.

The chain links TRBV6-5 to TRBJ1-5; the match to TRBD1 covers 8 bases. The J segment lost 5 bases and the V segment lost 6 bases, leaving 3 bases of the junction unmatched. This CDR3 is built from 13 residues. Germline lookup yields CDR1 MNHEY and CDR2 SVGAGI. The CDR3 spells CASSADRDQPQHF. For the CDR3, the DNA is TGTGCCAGCAGCGCGGACAGGGATCAGCCCCAGCATTTT.

V gene TRBV19 combines with J gene TRBJ1-1; D not certain. Germline V gives CDR1 LNHDA, CDR2 SQIVND (reference sequence). With 7 bases removed from V and 3 bases from J, the gap between germline ends came to 15 bases. The CDR3 runs to 14 residues. The CDR3: CASNVRTRDTEAFF. CDR3 nucleotide sequence: TGTGCCAGTAATGTGAGAACCCGAGACACTGAAGCTTTCTTT. Complete variable domain (other parts from reference TRBV19 and TRBJ1-1): DGGITQSPKYLFRKEGQNVTLSCEQNLNHDAMYWYRQDPGQGLRLIYYSQIVNDFQKGDIAEGYSVSREKKESFPLTVTSAQKNPTAFYLCASNVRTRDTEAFFGQGTRLTVV.

V usage is TRBV27 and J usage is TRBJ1-2; D possibly corresponds to TRBD1 (5 bases). CDR1 is MNHEY and CDR2 is SMNVEV in the germline V gene (reference sequence). The CDR3 loop spans 17 amino acids. V was clipped by 1 base and J by 2 bases, with 17 bases between them. In nucleotides, the CDR3 is TGTGCCAGCAGTTTATGGAAGGACAATGGGGCGAACTATGGCTACACCTTC. Translated, it gives CASSLWKDNGANYGYTF.